This TCR beta chain came from a study of blood T cell repertoires in COVID-19. Study at large: Material from acute and convalescent COVID-19 was sourced from the United States, Italy and Spain.

Libraries were prepared by immunoSEQ multiplex PCR; TCRdb keeps only in-frame clonotypes and omits some of them. Among some 250,000 clones listed, 70% to 90% were seen once. Participants' own reports of clinical history determined their cohort assignment. A word on this clone: An end of the junction differs from the germline gene, which may be a read error.

Germline loops: CDR1 SSHAT, CDR2 FNYEAQ (reference sequence). CDR3 length: 13 residues. The specimen was PBMCs or T cells enriched from blood (not recorded which). The chain joins TRBV7-7 to TRBJ2-1; D gene unclear. This clonotype was sampled from a woman aged 35 to 49 with acute COVID-19. CDR3 sequence (DNA): TGTGCTAGCAGCTTAGGCAGATACAATGAGCAGTTCTTC. It encodes CASSLGRYNEQFF.